This T cell receptor beta chain was sequenced during a study of post-analysis software for immune sequencing data. Study context: In terms of disease course, relapsing-remitting, secondary progressive and progressive-relapsing multiple sclerosis were included. Study results and caveats: In patients, about 5 TRBV segments were more frequent than in controls, with TRBV5-6, TRBV5-1 and TRBV20-1 among them. Significantly lower normalized Chao1 diversity was found in patients with multiple sclerosis relative to controls. F measure showed strong co-clustering of same-batch samples.

Unique molecular identifiers were built into the TCR beta cDNA libraries. T cells numbering about 0.85 to 11 million yielded cDNA molecules that totaled about 500,000. MiXCR, applied by TCRdb to the PCR reads, yields one record per CDR3 protein. In the table there are hundreds of thousands of distinct CDR3 sequences, 44% of which are singletons. Regarding this clonotype: What it binds is unknown.

This CDR3 spans 15 amino acids. V lost 3 bases to trimming and J lost 4 bases; unmatched junction nucleotides: 7. The chain is built from TRBV12-3 or TRBV12-4 and TRBJ1-2, with 8 nucleotides matching TRBD1. Sequencing was done on a sample of blood. This receptor was identified in a girl between 5 and 17 years old with multiple sclerosis. The CDR3 DNA is TGTGCCAGCAGTTTGTCCAGGGGGACAGGCTATGGCTACACCTTC. This translates into CASSLSRGTGYGYTF.